The source of this T cell receptor beta chain is a study of shared clonotypes between healthy human individuals. Whole-study results and caveats: Several donors held about 5% of naive CD4 clonotypes in common.

Details on this clone: Antigen: not known.

Adult Caucasians living in Nashville, Tennessee made up all of the donors. This CDR3 region has 17 residues. The ends were cut back, 3 bases at V and 3 bases at J, with 21 bases in the middle. Germline V gene data show CDR1 as WNHNN and CDR2 as SYGVQD (reference sequence). Around 30,000 T cell genomes (approximately 0.2 ug DNA) went into each sorted-subset replicate. Data came from immunoSEQ multiplex PCR; TCRdb stores just in-frame clones and leaves some out. The repertoire consists of 2 million to 2.5 million clones, with roughly 92% occurring once and the leading ten covering 0.37%. This clonotype originated in a man in his late teens or twenties in good health. Some clones in this sample may be carry-over from other donors' samples. The gene calls are TRBV10-1 and TRBJ2-7; D is unclear. Specimen: naive CD4+ T cells from PBMCs. Subset noted: CD45RA+ positively selected. In DNA form, the CDR3 reads TGCGCCAGCAGTGATCGGCAGATAAGGGAAGGCCTCTACGAGCAGTACTTC. Translating gives CASSDRQIREGLYEQYF.